Detailed here is one T cell receptor beta chain. Its antigen is not yet known. This record belongs to a study of monozygotic twins with inflammatory bowel disease (dated by TCRdb to between 2018 and 2021). Some background on the complete study: A total of roughly 28 monozygotic twin pairs were included in the full study, comprising nine German pairs (four IBD-concordant, five IBD-discordant) and 19 IBD-discordant Danish pairs. Within discordant pairs, disease-associated traits were sought mainly by comparing IBD patients with their genetically identical healthy co-twins. Each individual had, on average, about 151 000 unique TCRalpha sequences and 181 000 unique TCRbeta sequences available for analysis. On the study overall, not on this receptor specifically: No difference in repertoire similarity was observed between concordant and discordant twins, possibly owing to limited statistical power. The analysis was unable to tell different T cell subtypes apart. Compared with healthy twins, IBD patients had fewer clonotypes in common with other individuals, a difference most pronounced in patients showing signs of disease activity. Background noise and inter-individual variability may have been introduced into the repertoires by the differing immunosuppressive treatments among patients. Measured by the inverse Simpson index, TCRbeta repertoire diversity was lower in IBD patients than in their healthy co-twins. No single strong signal or clonotype linked to IBD turned up in the results, so the idea that one exists was not supported.

Library prep was done by 5' RACE. Preparation of each TCR library used 3,000 to 3,500 ng of total RNA. For each sample, cDNA synthesis with SMARTScribe reverse transcriptase was split into eight separate reactions. During cDNA synthesis, template switching was used to introduce unique molecular identifiers that contained a 6-nucleotide sample barcode. TCRalpha and TCRbeta cDNA was amplified in two nested PCRs of 16 and 9 cycles, and bead purification was carried out after each PCR. Before amplification, the cDNA was both treated with uracil DNA-glycosylase and purified with the QIAquick PCR purification kit. The second PCR added Illumina TruSeq-compatible adapters along with sample-specific barcodes. TapeStation and Qubit were used to check library quality and concentration, and 5 to 5.5 ng of each library was pooled. Sequencing of pooled libraries was carried out on an Illumina HiSeq2500 single-index Rapid Run using 2 x 100 bp reads and custom sequencing primers. Per the original workflow: PCR and sequencing errors were corrected by UMI-based consensus assembly using MiGEC version 1.2.6. MiXCR version 2.1.1 handled V(D)J alignment, clonotype assembly and CDR3 extraction. To normalise gene usage, clonotype sharing and MAIT/NKT TCR abundance, the analysis used the top 1000, 10 000 and 20 000 clonotypes per sample. After downsampling to 27 000 UMIs, diversity was calculated as the inverse Simpson index using the vegan R package. Paired Mann-Whitney U tests were applied to discordant twin pairs, with Benjamini-Hochberg correction for multiple testing. One entry per CDR3 protein sequence results from the TCRdb reprocessing of the reads, with DNA left out. It is TCRdb's table, rather than the study itself, that gives the V and J calls and clone size. This sample's table lists roughly 160,000 distinct CDR3 sequences. The top ten clonotypes cover 2.4% of the sample.

Including cysteine and phenylalanine, the CDR3 has 16 amino acids. No DNA sequence is on record. From each donor, an approximately 2.5 ml peripheral blood sample was drawn into PAXgene tubes and stored at -80 degrees C. Total RNA was isolated from whole blood with the PAXgene blood miRNA kit on an automated QIAcube, without T cell sorting. Peripheral blood from monozygotic twin pairs who were concordant or discordant for inflammatory bowel disease underwent deep TCRalpha and TCRbeta repertoire profiling using unique molecular barcoding. For every twin pair, smoking habits were documented, and each individual was categorised as a current, former or never smoker.

Material: blood. This receptor was taken from a human donor with ulcerative colitis or Crohn's disease, or a healthy co-twin of an affected twin (not recorded which). The chain was built from TRBV23-1 and TRBJ2-2; TCRdb reports TRBD1, a call that lacks DNA to check it against. TRBV23-1 is classed as an ORF, of uncertain function. The CDR3 has the sequence CASRLPGRAYTGELFF.